The 29 T cell receptor beta chains given below trace back to one sample, sequenced in a study of blood T cells in healthy people across ages. Alongside a J-beta primer mix, a sample-barcoded 5' primer served in a second PCR lasting roughly 6 to 11 cycles. TCRdb reprocessed the 5' RACE reads via MiXCR and lists one record per CDR3 protein. The sample shows around 990,000 distinct CDR3 sequences, approximately 38% of them seen only once. Source material: blood. The receptors stem from a man younger than 30 in good health.

This clonotype was detected only a few times. The chain has TRBV12-5 and TRBJ1-2; tentative D call: TRBD1 (6 bases). The germline gives CDR1 LGHNT, CDR2 FRNRAP. Trimming stripped 6 bases from V and 6 bases from J, with 23 bases between. This CDR3 contains 16 residues. CDR3 sequence reads: CASGDDLKGQYHGYTF. DNA for the CDR3: TGTGCTAGTGGCGACGACTTAAAAGGACAGTACCATGGCTACACCTTC.

This clonotype was detected ten times or more. The chain joins TRBV5-1 to TRBJ1-2, with a weak D call TRBD1 (5 bases). Germline CDR1 is SGHRS and CDR2 is YFSETQ. V shed 4 bases and J shed 4 bases, with 11 bases lying between them. The CDR3 covers 13 residues. CDR3 protein: CASSQTASYGYTF. Here the CDR3 DNA reads TGCGCCAGCAGCCAGACAGCCTCCTATGGCTACACCTTC.

With respect to this clonotype: Relative to the germline gene, one junction end is altered; a read error may explain this. The CDR3: CATSDPYEAFF. CDR3 nucleotide sequence: TGTGCCACCAGTGACCCCTATGAAGCCTTCTTT. This chain joins TRBV24-1 and TRBJ1-1; no firm D call. This CDR3 spans 11 amino acids. Germline V gene lookup returns CDR1 KGHDR and CDR2 SFDVKD.

The genes are TRBV29-1 and TRBJ1-1; TRBD1 matches 8 bases. This CDR3 is built from 14 residues. Trimming cost V 6 bases and J 1 base; bases outside gene matches: 7. The germline V gene has CDR1 SQVTM and CDR2 ANQGSEA. CDR3 residues: CSVQGAKGNTEAFF. The CDR3 DNA sequence: TGCAGCGTCCAGGGGGCGAAGGGGAACACTGAAGCTTTCTTT.

The rearrangement uses TRBV6-2 or TRBV6-3 and TRBJ2-5, with 11 bases aligning to TRBD2. CDR3 length: 19 amino acids. The V and J ends lost 2 bases and 0 bases, in that order; junction bases with no gene match: 11. Germline values: CDR1 MNHEY, CDR2 SVGEGT. CDR3 residues: CASSYPIAGGPSYQETQYF. CDR3 DNA sequence: TGTGCCAGCAGTTACCCCATAGCGGGGGGGCCATCGTACCAAGAGACCCAGTACTTC.

Comment on this clonotype: A junction end diverges from the germline sequence, so it may reflect a read error. The gene calls are TRBV29-1 and TRBJ1-2; the D is unclear. Germline V gene sequence: CDR1 SQVTM, CDR2 ANQGSEA. The CDR3 consists of 15 residues. CDR3 nucleotide sequence: TGCAGCGTTGCTCTCGGGAGTGGCGCGAACTGTGGCTACACCTTC. It specifies CSVALGSGANCGYTF.

This clonotype occurred many times. This chain links TRBV20-1 with TRBJ1-2; the match to TRBD1 covers 9 bases. CDR1 and CDR2 (germline): DFQATT, SNEGSKA (reference sequence). This CDR3 contains 16 residues. V lost 2 bases and J lost 5; bases outside the gene matches: 12. Here the CDR3 DNA reads TGCAGTGCTAGATCTATCGTCCGGACAGGGGATTATGGCTACACCTTC. Protein product: CSARSIVRTGDYGYTF.

The V and J genes are TRBV27 and TRBJ1-1, with D unclear. Germline V gives CDR1 MNHEY, CDR2 SMNVEV (reference sequence). CDR3 length: 12 amino acids. V lost 7 bases and J 11 bases, leaving 17 bases between the germline ends. CDR3 in DNA: TGTGCCAGCATGCCCGCCGGAGCTCCGGCTTTCTTT. This translates into CASMPAGAPAFF.

The gene calls are TRBV3-1 and TRBJ2-1; no reliable D call. Germline CDR1 LGHDT, CDR2 YNNKEL (reference sequence). The ends were cut back, 0 bases at V and 4 bases at J, with 13 bases in the middle. The CDR3 extends over 16 amino acids. CDR3 sequence (DNA): TGTGCCAGCAGCCAAGATAGGGCGAGGAGTTACAATGAGCAGTTCTTC. Translation: CASSQDRARSYNEQFF.

As to this clonotype: Germline is not matched at one junction end, which may reflect a read error. The chain links TRBV18 to TRBJ2-7; D not certain. Germline-derived CDR1 and CDR2 are KGHSH and LQKENI. The CDR3 spans 13 residues. CDR3 in DNA: TGTACCAGCTCACCACCGATGGGCTACGAGCAGTACTTC. Protein: CTSSPPMGYEQYF.

This clonotype was seen only once. This chain joins TRBV9 and TRBJ2-7; D unclear. The CDR3 has 15 amino acids. V lost 0 bases and J lost 0, with 10 bases in between. Per the germline V gene, CDR1 is SGDLS and CDR2 is YYNGEE. CDR3 nucleotide sequence: TGTGCCAGCAGCGTAGAAACAGCTAGCTCCTACGAGCAGTACTTC. Protein sequence: CASSVETASSYEQYF.

V usage is TRBV20-1 and J usage is TRBJ2-1; 14 bases are shared with TRBD2. This CDR3 is built from 16 residues. Germline CDR1 reads DFQATT; CDR2 reads SNEGSKA (reference sequence). The V segment lost 6 bases and the J segment 8 bases; nucleotides outside the gene matches: 12. The CDR3: CSAYPPGTSGGYEQFF. CDR3 bases: TGCAGTGCGTACCCGCCCGGGACTAGCGGGGGATATGAGCAGTTCTTC.

This rearrangement joins TRBV4-3 to TRBJ1-2; no reliable D call. V shed 0 bases and J shed 3 bases, with 14 bases lying between them. The CDR3 runs 16 residues. Germline V CDR1 and CDR2: LGHNA, YSLEER. Written as DNA, the CDR3 is TGCGCCAGCAGCCAAGAGAGGTCCCAGTTGTACTATGGCTACACCTTC. This gives the protein CASSQERSQLYYGYTF.

CDR3 coding DNA: TGTGCCAGCAGCCAAGATCCGCTAGCGGGGATGGATACGCAGTATTTT. It translates to CASSQDPLAGMDTQYF. The V call is TRBV14, the J call TRBJ2-3; the match to TRBD2 covers 9 bases. Germline V gives CDR1 SGHDN, CDR2 FVKESK. V shed 0 bases, J shed 6 bases, and the junction held 7 bases outside the gene matches. The length of the CDR3 is 16 residues. The variable domain in full, with the rest retrieved from reference TRBV14 and TRBJ2-3, is EAGVTQFPSHSVIEKGQTVTLRCDPISGHDNLYWYRRVMGKEIKFLLHFVKESKQDESGMPNNRFLAERTGGTYSTLKVQPAELEDSGVYFCASSQDPLAGMDTQYFGPGTRLTVL.

A few counts support this clonotype. Here the CDR3 reads CATSRDFWWEEYF. CDR3 sequence (DNA): TGTGCCACCAGCAGAGATTTTTGGTGGGAGGAGTACTTC. The gene calls are TRBV15 and TRBJ2-5; TRBD2 is a possible D gene (6 bases). The ends were cut back, 0 bases at V and 12 bases at J, with 14 bases in the middle. Germline-derived CDR1 and CDR2 are LNHNV and YYDKDF (reference sequence). The CDR3 sequence is 13 residues long. Looking up the rest from reference TRBV15 and TRBJ2-5 gives the full variable domain: DAMVIQNPRYQVTQFGKPVTLSCSQTLNHNVMYWYQQKSSQAPKLLFHYYDKDFNNEADTPDNFQSRRPNTSFCFLDIRSPGLGDTAMYLCATSRDFWWEEYFGPGTRLLVL.

The chain recombines TRBV5-6 with TRBJ1-1, with D possibly matching TRBD1 (5 bases). The germline V and J ends were trimmed by 2 bases and 4 bases, with 9 bases remaining between them. Germline CDR1 SGHDT, CDR2 YYEEEE. CDR3 length: 13 amino acids. DNA of the CDR3: TGTGCCAGCAGCTTCGGGGCCCCCACTGAAGCTTTCTTT. Residues: CASSFGAPTEAFF. Variable domain in full (rest from reference TRBV5-6 and TRBJ1-1): DAGVTQSPTHLIKTRGQQVTLRCSPKSGHDTVSWYQQALGQGPQFIFQYYEEEERQRGNFPDRFSGHQFPNYSSELNVNALLLGDSALYLCASSFGAPTEAFFGQGTRLTVV.

The V and J genes are TRBV9 and TRBJ2-1; weak D call: TRBD2 (6 bases). Germline V gene sequence: CDR1 SGDLS, CDR2 YYNGEE. This CDR3 comprises 14 residues. V lost 6 bases and J 5 bases, leaving 15 bases between the germline ends. CDR3 protein: CASNPGGDHNEQFF. The CDR3 DNA sequence: TGTGCCAGCAATCCCGGGGGAGATCACAATGAGCAGTTCTTC.

Remarks on this clonotype: The junction differs from germline at one of its ends, possibly a read error. For the CDR3, the DNA is TGTGCCAGCAGCGAAGCGTTAATCGGCGCAACTAATGAAAAACTGTTTTTT. Protein: CASSEALIGATNEKLFF. The rearrangement joins TRBV2 to TRBJ1-4, with D hard to call. Germline V lookup: CDR1 SNHLY, CDR2 FYNNEI. The CDR3 consists of 17 residues.

This clonotype was seen only a few times. The chain employs TRBV29-1 and TRBJ1-2; no clear D gene. Germline loops: CDR1 SQVTM, CDR2 ANQGSEA. V was trimmed by 3 bases and J by 4 bases, leaving 6 bases between them. The CDR3 spans 11 residues. The CDR3 loop is CSVDGGYGYTF. CDR3 DNA sequence: TGCAGCGTTGACGGAGGCTATGGCTACACCTTC.

This clonotype came up a few times. The chain joins TRBV29-1 to TRBJ1-1; D possibly corresponds to TRBD1 (5 bases). The CDR3 spans 15 residues. Germline V lookup: CDR1 SQVTM, CDR2 ANQGSEA. Trimming cost V 4 bases and J 4 bases, with 19 bases left between them. The CDR3 protein is CSVALRWRDFTEAFF. CDR3 coding DNA: TGCAGCGTTGCCCTAAGGTGGAGGGACTTCACTGAAGCTTTCTTT.

The CDR3 nucleotides are TGCGCCAGCAGGGCCATTCAGGGGTACCAAGAGACCCAGTACTTC. This gives the protein CASRAIQGYQETQYF. This chain uses TRBV10-2 with TRBJ2-5, with a weak D call TRBD1 (6 bases). CDR1 is WSHSY, CDR2 SAAADI, per germline. The CDR3 is made up of 15 amino acids. Trimming pared 6 bases from V and 0 bases from J, leaving 14 bases between.

This clonotype was observed a handful of times. The chain employs TRBV28 and TRBJ2-5; 10 nucleotides line up with TRBD2. J was trimmed by 4 bases and V by 3 bases; bases with no gene match: 2. Looked up from germline, CDR1 is MDHEN and CDR2 is SYDVKM. The length of the CDR3 is 14 residues. The CDR3 sequence: CASSLTSGLETQYF. CDR3 DNA sequence: TGTGCCAGCAGTTTGACTAGCGGGTTAGAGACCCAGTACTTC.

The CDR3 DNA sequence: TGCGCCAGCAGCCAAGGACCGGGGGAAGTTTCCTATAATTCACCCCTCCACTTT. Its protein is CASSQGPGEVSYNSPLHF. This rearrangement joins TRBV4-3 to TRBJ1-6; D might be TRBD1 (5 bases). This CDR3 is built from 18 residues. Germline-derived CDR1 and CDR2 are LGHNA and YSLEER. V was pared by 1 base and J by 1 base, with 14 bases between.

This clonotype was counted ten times or more. This chain joins TRBV6-6 and TRBJ1-2; no reliable D call. The V and J ends lost 2 bases and 0 bases respectively, with 10 bases between them. The CDR3 spans 15 residues. The germline V gene encodes CDR1 MNHNY and CDR2 SVGAGI (reference sequence). DNA of the CDR3: TGTGCCAGCAGTTACCGGCCAGGAGCTAACTATGGCTACACCTTC. Translated, it gives CASSYRPGANYGYTF.

This clonotype was seen only a few times. The chain recombines TRBV4-2 with TRBJ2-1, with 13 nucleotides matching TRBD2. J was trimmed by 8 bases and V by 3 bases; bases with no gene match: 4. The CDR3 loop spans 15 amino acids. In germline, CDR1 is LGHNA, CDR2 YNFKEQ. The chain's CDR3 is CASSQGTSGADEQFF. Here the CDR3 DNA reads TGTGCCAGCAGCCAGGGGACTAGCGGGGCGGATGAGCAGTTCTTC.

The chain combines TRBV20-1 with TRBJ2-1, with 16 bases lining up with TRBD2. With 3 bases clipped from V and 13 bases from J, the junction kept 6 bases outside the gene matches. The length of the CDR3 is 14 residues. In germline, CDR1 is DFQATT, CDR2 SNEGSKA (reference sequence). CDR3 residues: CSASGTSGGAVQFF. Written as DNA, the CDR3 is TGCAGTGCTAGTGGGACTAGCGGGGGGGCCGTTCAGTTCTTC.

V and J are TRBV5-1 and TRBJ1-1, with D unresolved. This CDR3 has 14 amino acids. V dropped 0 bases and J dropped 2 bases, with 8 bases sitting between them. Looked up from germline, CDR1 is SGHRS and CDR2 is YFSETQ. CDR3 sequence reads: CASSLEAINTEAFF. The CDR3 DNA follows: TGCGCCAGCAGCTTGGAAGCCATTAACACTGAAGCTTTCTTT.

This clonotype was counted between two and nine times. This chain joins TRBV5-1 and TRBJ1-1; TRBD1 might be the D (5 bases). The germline gives CDR1 SGHRS, CDR2 YFSETQ. CDR3 length: 14 residues. Trimming took off 4 bases at V and 1 base at J, with 11 bases between the two ends. CDR3 residues: CASSVPGGNTEAFF. For the CDR3, the DNA is TGCGCCAGCAGCGTCCCTGGGGGGAACACTGAAGCTTTCTTT. Supplemented by reference TRBV5-1 and TRBJ1-1, the full variable domain reads KAGVTQTPRYLIKTRGQQVTLSCSPISGHRSVSWYQQTPGQGLQFLFEYFSETQRNKGNFPGRFSGRQFSNSRSEMNVSTLELGDSALYLCASSVPGGNTEAFFGQGTRLTVV.

This clonotype was detected a few times. The chain joins TRBV27 to TRBJ2-1, with D unclear. Per germline, CDR1 MNHEY and CDR2 SMNVEV (reference sequence). V was cut by 3 bases and J by 4 bases, with 13 bases left in between. The CDR3 length is 15 residues. CDR3 coding DNA: TGTGCCAGCAGTTTCCAGCAGGCCATTTACAATGAGCAGTTCTTC. Encoded protein: CASSFQQAIYNEQFF.